A single sample gave rise to the 13 T cell receptor beta chains below, sequenced in a study of CD8+ T cells in alopecia areata. RNA was extracted and reverse transcribed into cDNA as the sequencing template. Clones were read by immunoSEQ multiplex PCR, and TCRdb kept only the in-frame ones, dropping some. The data hold some 150,000 clones, with 65% to 75% observed a single time. Sequencing was performed on CD8+ T cells sorted from blood, taken at week 0. Receptor source: a human donor with alopecia areata.

This chain links TRBV5-5 with TRBJ2-3; D might be TRBD1 (5 bases). The V and J ends lost 4 bases and 0 bases respectively, with 12 bases between them. The CDR3 runs 15 residues. Germline values: CDR1 SGHKS, CDR2 YYEKEE (reference sequence). CDR3 protein: CASSHRQSSTDTQYF. The CDR3, as DNA: TGTGCCAGCAGCCACAGACAGAGCAGCACAGATACGCAGTATTTT.

In the case of this clone: The junction does not match germline at one end; this may be a read error. The V and J genes are TRBV29-1 and TRBJ1-2; D uncertain. The CDR3 runs 13 residues. Germline CDR1 and CDR2: SQVTM and ANQGSEA. CDR3 DNA: TGCAGCGTAGAAGGGATTTTTAATTTTGGCTACACCTTC. Translated, it gives CSVEGIFNFGYTF.

DNA for the CDR3: TGTGCCAGCAGCGGCAGTAGCACAGATACGCAGTATTTT. Encoded protein: CASSGSSTDTQYF. This rearrangement joins TRBV7-9 to TRBJ2-3; the D is unclear. Germline CDR1 reads SEHNR; CDR2 reads FQNEAQ (reference sequence). Trimming pared 5 bases from V and 0 bases from J, leaving 6 bases between. The CDR3 length is 13 residues.

This clone came up a few times. CDR3 amino acids: CASSLGRQGAPSYGYTF. CDR3 bases: TGTGCCAGCAGCTTAGGGCGGCAGGGGGCGCCTTCCTATGGCTACACCTTC. The chain links TRBV7-9 to TRBJ1-2; TRBD1 matches 8 bases. This CDR3 spans 17 amino acids. After removal of 1 base from V and 4 bases from J, the junction contained 11 bases not matched to a gene. Germline V gene lookup returns CDR1 SEHNR and CDR2 FQNEAQ (reference sequence). The full variable domain, with the rest looked up from reference TRBV7-9 and TRBJ1-2, is DTGVSQNPRHKITKRGQNVTFRCDPISEHNRLYWYRQTLGQGPEFLTYFQNEAQLEKSRLLSDRFSAERPKGSFSTLEIQRTEQGDSAMYLCASSLGRQGAPSYGYTFGSGTRLTVV.

The V call is TRBV4-1, the J call TRBJ2-7, with D perhaps matching TRBD1 (6 bases). This CDR3 contains 16 residues. From germline, CDR1 is MGHRA and CDR2 YSYEKL. The V end lost 2 bases, the J end lost 5 bases, and 19 bases lay between the germline ends. For the CDR3, the DNA is TGCGCCAGCAGCCAAAAGCACGGGACACCTCCTAACGAGCAGTACTTC. As protein: CASSQKHGTPPNEQYF.

This clone was seen only a few times. The chain is built from TRBV27 and TRBJ2-7, with D tentatively TRBD2 (6 bases). Germline CDR1 is MNHEY and CDR2 is SMNVEV (reference sequence). Trimming removed 3 bases from V and 3 bases from J, with 15 bases in between. The CDR3 totals 15 residues. This CDR3 reads CASSFGRELVYEQYF. CDR3 nucleotides: TGTGCCAGCAGTTTCGGACGGGAGCTAGTCTACGAGCAGTACTTC.

The J gene is TRBJ2-3, the V gene TRBV4-1, with 11 bases fitting TRBD2. The V segment lost 1 base and the J segment 4 bases; nucleotides outside the gene matches: 10. The CDR3 extends over 18 amino acids. The germline CDR1 and CDR2 sequences are MGHRA and YSYEKL. CDR3 in amino acids: CASSQVPELAGGADTQYF. CDR3 DNA: TGCGCCAGCAGCCAAGTTCCCGAGCTAGCGGGGGGTGCAGATACGCAGTATTTT.

This clone was seen only a few times. The chain recombines TRBV7-9 with TRBJ2-3, with a possible D match to TRBD2 (6 bases). The V gene lost 8 bases and the J gene lost 3 bases, with 9 bases spanning the gap. The V gene's germline CDR1 is SEHNR and CDR2 FQNEAQ (reference sequence). CDR3 length: 12 residues. DNA for the CDR3: TGTGCCAGCGCCGCGGGGACAGATACGCAGTATTTT. Protein sequence: CASAAGTDTQYF.

The chain employs TRBV7-8 and TRBJ2-5; TRBD2 might be the D (5 bases). From germline, CDR1 is SGHVS and CDR2 FQNEAQ. The CDR3 extends over 14 amino acids. V shed 5 bases and J shed 4 bases, with 14 bases lying between them. The CDR3 bases are TGTGCCAGCAGCCCAGGCCGGGGTAGAGAGACCCAGTACTTC. Translation: CASSPGRGRETQYF.

This chain connects TRBV5-6 to TRBJ1-2, with D perhaps matching TRBD1 (6 bases). CDR3 length equals 17 residues. V shed 4 bases and J shed 4 bases, with 23 bases lying between them. Germline V lookup: CDR1 SGHDT, CDR2 YYEEEE. As DNA, the CDR3 is TGTGCCAGCAGCCCACGCCTAGGGGGAGGAAAGGGCTATGGCTACACCTTC. Residues: CASSPRLGGGKGYGYTF.

The rearrangement joins TRBV14 to TRBJ1-1, with D hard to call. Germline V lookup: CDR1 SGHDN, CDR2 FVKESK. The length of the CDR3 is 15 residues. Between the trimmed V and J ends, which lost 3 bases and 1 base, there was a span of 12 bases. CDR3 loop: CASSHWQAPNTEAFF. CDR3 sequence (DNA): TGTGCCAGCAGCCATTGGCAGGCCCCGAACACTGAAGCTTTCTTT.

V gene TRBV30 combines with J gene TRBJ2-2; possible D gene TRBD1, 5 bases. This CDR3 spans 12 amino acids. V was cut by 5 bases and J by 4 bases, with 8 bases left in between. In germline, CDR1 is GTSNPN, CDR2 SVGIG (reference sequence). The CDR3 coding sequence is TGTGCCTGGGACAGTATCACCGGGGAGCTGTTTTTT. Translated, it gives CAWDSITGELFF.

The chain joins TRBV27 to TRBJ1-6, with D perhaps TRBD1 (5 bases). Trimming removed 6 bases from V and 6 bases from J, with 12 bases in between. The CDR3 spans 14 residues. The germline V gene encodes CDR1 MNHEY and CDR2 SMNVEV (reference sequence). CDR3 residues: CASRERDSNSPLHF. CDR3 nucleotide sequence: TGTGCCAGCAGGGAGCGCGACAGTAATTCACCCCTCCACTTT.